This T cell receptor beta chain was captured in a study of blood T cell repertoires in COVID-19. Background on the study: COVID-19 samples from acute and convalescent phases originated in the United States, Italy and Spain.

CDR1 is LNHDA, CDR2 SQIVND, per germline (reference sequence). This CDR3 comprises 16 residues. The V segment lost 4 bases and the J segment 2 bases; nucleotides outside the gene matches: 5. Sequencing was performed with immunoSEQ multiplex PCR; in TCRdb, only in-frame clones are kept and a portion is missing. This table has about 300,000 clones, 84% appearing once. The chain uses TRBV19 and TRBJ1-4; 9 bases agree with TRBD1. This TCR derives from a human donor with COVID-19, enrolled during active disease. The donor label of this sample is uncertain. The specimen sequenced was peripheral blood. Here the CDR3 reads CASSRSGTGTNEKLFF. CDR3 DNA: TGTGCCAGTAGTAGATCCGGGACAGGGACTAATGAAAAACTGTTTTTT. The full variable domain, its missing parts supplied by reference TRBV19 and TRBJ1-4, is DGGITQSPKYLFRKEGQNVTLSCEQNLNHDAMYWYRQDPGQGLRLIYYSQIVNDFQKGDIAEGYSVSREKKESFPLTVTSAQKNPTAFYLCASSRSGTGTNEKLFFGSGTQLSVL.